This TCR beta chain was profiled in a study of blood T cell repertoires in COVID-19. Study summary: The United States, Italy and Spain provided the acute and convalescent COVID-19 samples. PBMCs, B-cell-depleted T cells, or T cells were the source of the cDNA or gDNA that made up the material.

The authors' processing: Counts of nucleated cells, estimated from reference gene primer amplification, were obtained. The data were produced by immunoSEQ multiplex PCR, yet TCRdb's version contains in-frame clones alone and is incomplete. V and J calls and clone size follow that table, whereas D and trimming were derived from the DNA. The data hold under 250,000 clones, with approximately 80% observed a single time. This clone occurred many times. The receptor was isolated from a human donor in a cohort sampled during active COVID-19. Sequenced input: peripheral blood.

In DNA form, the CDR3 reads TGTGCCAGCAGCCCCTCCCGGGGATCCTATGGCTACACCTTC. This sequence encodes CASSPSRGSYGYTF. The V call is TRBV6-6, the J call TRBJ1-2; D is ambiguous. The germline V gene has CDR1 MNHNY and CDR2 SVGAGI (reference sequence). V was cut by 6 bases and J by 4 bases, with 15 bases left in between. The CDR3 contains 14 residues.